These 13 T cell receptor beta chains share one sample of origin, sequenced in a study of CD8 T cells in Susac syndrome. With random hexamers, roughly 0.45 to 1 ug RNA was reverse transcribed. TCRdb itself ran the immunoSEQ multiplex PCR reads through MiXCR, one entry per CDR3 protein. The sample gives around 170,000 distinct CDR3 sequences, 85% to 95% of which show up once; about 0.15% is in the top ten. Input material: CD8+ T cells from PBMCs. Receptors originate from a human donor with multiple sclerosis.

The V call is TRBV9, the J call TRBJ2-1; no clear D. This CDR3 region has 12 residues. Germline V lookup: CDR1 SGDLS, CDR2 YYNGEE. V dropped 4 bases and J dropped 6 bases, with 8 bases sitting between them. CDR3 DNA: TGTGCCAGCAGCTCAGGCGTCAATGAGCAGTTCTTC. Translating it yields CASSSGVNEQFF.

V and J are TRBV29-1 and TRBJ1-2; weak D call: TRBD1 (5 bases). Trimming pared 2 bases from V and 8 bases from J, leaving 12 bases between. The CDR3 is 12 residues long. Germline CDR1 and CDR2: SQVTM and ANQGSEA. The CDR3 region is CSVEQGVNGYTF. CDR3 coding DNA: TGCAGCGTTGAACAGGGAGTCAACGGCTACACCTTC.

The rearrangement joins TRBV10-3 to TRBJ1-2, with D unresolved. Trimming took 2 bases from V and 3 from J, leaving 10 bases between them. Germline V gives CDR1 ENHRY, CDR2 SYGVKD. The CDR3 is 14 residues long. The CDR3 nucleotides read TGTGCCATCAGTGAGATCGGCGGCGACTATGGCTACACCTTC. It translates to CAISEIGGDYGYTF.

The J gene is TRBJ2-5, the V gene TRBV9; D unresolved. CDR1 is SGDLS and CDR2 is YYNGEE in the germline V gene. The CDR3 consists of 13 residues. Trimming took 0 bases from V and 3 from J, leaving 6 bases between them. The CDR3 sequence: CASSVALKETQYF. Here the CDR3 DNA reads TGTGCCAGCAGCGTAGCACTAAAAGAGACCCAGTACTTC.

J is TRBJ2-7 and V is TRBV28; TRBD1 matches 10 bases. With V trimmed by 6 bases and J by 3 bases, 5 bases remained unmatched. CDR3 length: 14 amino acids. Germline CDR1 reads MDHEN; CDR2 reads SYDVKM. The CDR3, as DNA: TGTGCCAGCAGGCCCCGGGACAGGGGCTACGAGCAGTACTTC. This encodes CASRPRDRGYEQYF.

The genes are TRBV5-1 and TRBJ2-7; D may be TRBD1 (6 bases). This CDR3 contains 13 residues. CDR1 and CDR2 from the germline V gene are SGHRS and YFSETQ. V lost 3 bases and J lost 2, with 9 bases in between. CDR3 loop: CASSYRETYEQYF. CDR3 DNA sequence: TGCGCCAGCAGCTACAGGGAAACCTACGAGCAGTACTTC.

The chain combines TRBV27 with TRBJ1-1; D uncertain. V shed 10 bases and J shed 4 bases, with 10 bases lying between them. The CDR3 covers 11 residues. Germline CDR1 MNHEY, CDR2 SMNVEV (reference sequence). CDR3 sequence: CATQDATEAFF. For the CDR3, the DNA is TGTGCCACCCAAGACGCCACTGAAGCTTTCTTT.

The CDR3 loop reads CASGQQPYEQYF. For the CDR3, the DNA is TGTGCCAGCGGGCAGCAACCCTACGAGCAGTACTTC. The chain uses TRBV7-9 and TRBJ2-7; no reliable D call. The length of the CDR3 is 12 residues. Looked up from germline, CDR1 is SEHNR and CDR2 is FQNEAQ (reference sequence). The V end lost 8 bases, the J end lost 2 bases, and 10 bases lay between the germline ends.

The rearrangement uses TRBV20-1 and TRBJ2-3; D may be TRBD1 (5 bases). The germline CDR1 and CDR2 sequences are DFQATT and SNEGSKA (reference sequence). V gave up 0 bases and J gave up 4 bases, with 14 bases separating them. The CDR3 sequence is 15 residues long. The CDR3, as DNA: TGCAGTGCTAGAGAGGGGCAGTTAGTTCCAGATACGCAGTATTTT. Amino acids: CSAREGQLVPDTQYF.

The chain's CDR3 is CASSLDGISGGRDNEQFF. The CDR3 nucleotides read TGTGCCAGCAGCCTTGACGGTATTAGCGGGGGGCGCGACAATGAGCAGTTCTTC. J is TRBJ2-1 and V is TRBV3-1, with 10 bases fitting TRBD2. Germline CDR1 reads LGHDT; CDR2 reads YNNKEL (reference sequence). The CDR3 extends over 18 amino acids. With 4 bases clipped from V and 5 bases from J, the junction kept 14 bases outside the gene matches.

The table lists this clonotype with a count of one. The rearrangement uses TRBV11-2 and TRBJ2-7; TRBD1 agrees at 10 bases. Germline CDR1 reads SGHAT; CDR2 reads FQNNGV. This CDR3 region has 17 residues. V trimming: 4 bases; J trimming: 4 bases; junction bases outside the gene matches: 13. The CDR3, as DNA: TGTGCCAGCAGCTCCCACCGGGACAGGGGATTCCGGTACGAGCAGTACTTC. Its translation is CASSSHRDRGFRYEQYF.

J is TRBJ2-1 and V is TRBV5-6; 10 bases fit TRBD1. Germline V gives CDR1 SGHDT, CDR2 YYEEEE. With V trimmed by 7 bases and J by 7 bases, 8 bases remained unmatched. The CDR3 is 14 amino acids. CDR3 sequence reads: CASGSGTGVNEQFF. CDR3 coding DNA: TGTGCCAGCGGATCCGGGACAGGGGTAAATGAGCAGTTCTTC.

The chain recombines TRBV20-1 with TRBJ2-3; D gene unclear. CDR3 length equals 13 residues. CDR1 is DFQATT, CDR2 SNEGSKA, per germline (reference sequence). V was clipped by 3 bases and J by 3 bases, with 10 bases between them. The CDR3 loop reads CSASELGTDTQYF. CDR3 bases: TGCAGTGCTAGTGAACTTGGAACAGATACGCAGTATTTT.